Listed below are T cell receptor beta chains from one sample, sequenced in a study of T cells after somatic rescue of genetic block. Repertoires were generated with immunoSEQ multiplex PCR, while TCRdb's copy carries only in-frame clones and drops some. The table lists 85,000 to 100,000 clones, about 87% of them singletons, with more than 1.5% in the top ten. The sample was peripheral blood mononuclear cells (PBMCs). The source is a young woman. The CDR3 runs from the conserved cysteine through the conserved F or W. D genes are given only for firm matches. Only some rows state a clone size, as once, few, many or a class for expanded clones.

V gene: TRBV20-1
clone size: medium-sized
J gene: TRBJ2-1
D gene: NA
CDR3 DNA: TGCAGTGGACGGGCCTACAATGAGCAGTTCTTC
CDR3 protein: CSGRAYNEQFF

V gene: TRBV4-2
clone size: NA
J gene: TRBJ2-1
D gene: TRBD2
CDR3 DNA: TGTGCCAGCAGCCAAGCCCCCTCTCTGGGAGGGTACCGTGAGCAGTTCTTC
CDR3 protein: CASSQAPSLGGYREQFF

V gene: TRBV10-3
clone size: NA
J gene: TRBJ1-2
D gene: NA
CDR3 DNA: TGTGCCATCAGTGCAAGTGTATTTCCGCCGCCATATGGCTACACCTTC
CDR3 protein: CAISASVFPPPYGYTF

V gene: TRBV20-1
clone size: once
J gene: TRBJ2-7
D gene: NA
CDR3 DNA: TGCAGTGCTCTACGGGAGCACGAGCAGTACTTC
CDR3 protein: CSALREHEQYF

V gene: TRBV18
clone size: NA
J gene: TRBJ2-2
D gene: TRBD2
CDR3 DNA: TGTGCCAGCTCACCACTAGCGGGAGCGTGGAAGGCCGGGGAGCTGTTTTTT
CDR3 protein: CASSPLAGAWKAGELFF

V gene: TRBV30
clone size: NA
J gene: TRBJ1-5
D gene: TRBD1
CDR3 DNA: TGTGCCTGGAGGCCTTTCGGACAGGGTGGCAATCAGCCCCAGCATTTT
CDR3 protein: CAWRPFGQGGNQPQHF

V gene: TRBV5-4
clone size: NA
J gene: TRBJ2-3
D gene: NA
CDR3 DNA: TGTGCCAGCAGCTTGGCAGTTTCTAGCACAGATACGCAGTATTTT
CDR3 protein: CASSLAVSSTDTQYF

V gene: TRBV27
clone size: once
J gene: TRBJ2-4
D gene: NA
CDR3 DNA: TGTGCCAGCAGTTTATCTCCACAAGGAGCCAAAAACATTCAGTACTTC
CDR3 protein: CASSLSPQGAKNIQYF

V gene: TRBV14
clone size: NA
J gene: TRBJ1-1
D gene: NA
CDR3 DNA: TGTGCCAGCAGCCGACCTGGGGTGGGGATGAACACTGAAGCTTTCTTT
CDR3 protein: CASSRPGVGMNTEAFF

V gene: TRBV28
clone size: NA
J gene: TRBJ2-5
D gene: NA
CDR3 DNA: TGTGCCAGCAGACGGCGCATCGGACAGTCCCAAGAGACCCAGTACTTC
CDR3 protein: CASRRRIGQSQETQYF

V gene: TRBV7-9
clone size: NA
J gene: TRBJ1-1
D gene: NA
CDR3 DNA: TGTGCCAGCAGACCTCCGCCTCGGACCGCTTTTCACACTGAAGCTTTCTTT
CDR3 protein: CASRPPPRTAFHTEAFF

V gene: TRBV7-4
clone size: few
J gene: TRBJ2-1
D gene: TRBD2
CDR3 DNA: TGTGCCAGCAGCTTAGACGGGAGGAGGAGCTCCTACAATGAGCAGTTCTTC
CDR3 protein: CASSLDGRRSSYNEQFF

V gene: TRBV19
clone size: NA
J gene: TRBJ1-2
D gene: NA
CDR3 DNA: TGTGCCAGTAGTATCTCACCCCTCTATGGCTACACCTTC
CDR3 protein: CASSISPLYGYTF

V gene: TRBV4-1
clone size: NA
J gene: TRBJ1-5
D gene: NA
CDR3 DNA: TGCGCCAGCAGCCAAGAGGGTGTAGCAGTTAACAATCAGCCCCAGCATTTT
CDR3 protein: CASSQEGVAVNNQPQHF

V gene: TRBV5-1
clone size: NA
J gene: TRBJ2-5
D gene: TRBD1
CDR3 DNA: TGCGCCAGCACCCGGGACAGGGGCCAAGAGACCCAGTACTTC
CDR3 protein: CASTRDRGQETQYF

V gene: TRBV10-1
clone size: NA
J gene: TRBJ2-2
D gene: NA
CDR3 DNA: TGCGCCAGCAGTGAGGTTGGAGGGGCGACGGCCGGGGAGCTGTTTTTT
CDR3 protein: CASSEVGGATAGELFF

V gene: TRBV28
clone size: NA
J gene: TRBJ2-3
D gene: TRBD2
CDR3 DNA: TGTGCCAGCAGTCTGGGACTAGCGGAAAGCACAGATACGCAGTATTTT
CDR3 protein: CASSLGLAESTDTQYF

V gene: TRBV19
clone size: NA
J gene: TRBJ2-5
D gene: TRBD1
CDR3 DNA: TGTGCCAGTAGTATGGGGGACAGGGGTGTTGCAGAGACCCAGTACTTC
CDR3 protein: CASSMGDRGVAETQYF

V gene: TRBV5-1
clone size: once
J gene: TRBJ2-3
D gene: TRBD1
CDR3 DNA: TGCGCCAGCAGCTTTACCCCTGACAGGGGGGTTGGGGATACGCAGTATTTT
CDR3 protein: CASSFTPDRGVGDTQYF

V gene: TRBV11-1
clone size: NA
J gene: TRBJ2-5
D gene: TRBD2
CDR3 DNA: TGTGCCAGCTCACCTTGGTCGGGGGGGGACGGCTCCCAAGAGACCCAGTACTTC
CDR3 protein: CASSPWSGGDGSQETQYF

V gene: TRBV12-5
clone size: NA
J gene: TRBJ2-3
D gene: TRBD2
CDR3 DNA: TGTGCTAGTGCACTAGCGGGAGGGGGGGCAGATACGCAGTATTTT
CDR3 protein: CASALAGGGADTQYF

V gene: TRBV30
clone size: NA
J gene: TRBJ1-2
D gene: NA
CDR3 DNA: TGTGCCTGGAGTCCCCGGGTCGGAACAGGTCCAACCCGCAACTATGGCTACACCTTC
CDR3 protein: CAWSPRVGTGPTRNYGYTF

V gene: TRBV5-1
clone size: NA
J gene: TRBJ1-4
D gene: NA
CDR3 DNA: TGCGCCAGCAGCCCTACTTATCCCGCCTTTAATGAAAAACTGTTTTTT
CDR3 protein: CASSPTYPAFNEKLFF

V gene: TRBV9
clone size: NA
J gene: TRBJ2-3
D gene: TRBD1
CDR3 DNA: TGTGCCAGCAGCGCCCGGACAGGGGAGCGCACAGATACGCAGTATTTT
CDR3 protein: CASSARTGERTDTQYF

V gene: TRBV28
clone size: NA
J gene: TRBJ2-1
D gene: NA
CDR3 DNA: TGTGCCAGCAGTACCCTATACAATGAGCAGTTCTTC
CDR3 protein: CASSTLYNEQFF

V gene: TRBV27
clone size: NA
J gene: TRBJ2-1
D gene: TRBD1
CDR3 DNA: TGTGCCAGCAGTTTCCGGGACAGGGCAGGGGATGAGCAGTTCTTC
CDR3 protein: CASSFRDRAGDEQFF

V gene: TRBV11-2
clone size: NA
J gene: TRBJ2-3
D gene: NA
CDR3 DNA: TGTGCCAGCAGCCCCGCACGGGGTTTGCAGTATTTT
CDR3 protein: CASSPARGLQYF

V gene: TRBV19
clone size: NA
J gene: TRBJ1-2
D gene: NA
CDR3 DNA: TGTGCCAGCGCCGGGCTTGGCTACACCTTC
CDR3 protein: CASAGLGYTF

V gene: TRBV7-9
clone size: NA
J gene: TRBJ2-7
D gene: NA
CDR3 DNA: TGTGCCAGCAGCGCAGCTAGGAGCTCCTACGAGCAGTACTTC
CDR3 protein: CASSAARSSYEQYF

V gene: TRBV6-1
clone size: NA
J gene: TRBJ2-3
D gene: TRBD2
CDR3 DNA: TGTGCCAGCAGTGGCACGACTAGCGGGGACTCCACAGATACGCAGTATTTT
CDR3 protein: CASSGTTSGDSTDTQYF

V gene: TRBV5-1
clone size: NA
J gene: TRBJ2-7
D gene: TRBD1
CDR3 DNA: TGCGCCAGCAGCATTGGGACAGGGGGGGTCCACGAGCAGTACTTC
CDR3 protein: CASSIGTGGVHEQYF

V gene: TRBV2
clone size: once
J gene: TRBJ2-7
D gene: NA
CDR3 DNA: TGTGCCAGCAGTGAATACGTCACCTACGAGCAGTACTTC
CDR3 protein: CASSEYVTYEQYF

V gene: TRBV28
clone size: NA
J gene: TRBJ1-2
D gene: NA
CDR3 DNA: TGTGCCAGCATCCAAGAAAAGGGGGATTTGAATGGCTACACCTTC
CDR3 protein: CASIQEKGDLNGYTF

V gene: TRBV5-1
clone size: NA
J gene: TRBJ2-7
D gene: TRBD2
CDR3 DNA: TGCGCCAGCAGCTGGGGACTAGCCCCGGGGGACTACGAGCAGTACTTC
CDR3 protein: CASSWGLAPGDYEQYF

V gene: TRBV4-3
clone size: NA
J gene: TRBJ2-3
D gene: TRBD1
CDR3 DNA: TGCGCCAGCAGCCAGAACTACAGGGGGCAAACAGATACGCAGTATTTT
CDR3 protein: CASSQNYRGQTDTQYF

V gene: TRBV10-3
clone size: NA
J gene: TRBJ2-7
D gene: TRBD1
CDR3 DNA: TGTGCCATCAGGGGGACAGGGGAAGACGAGCAGTACTTC
CDR3 protein: CAIRGTGEDEQYF

V gene: TRBV11-3
clone size: NA
J gene: TRBJ1-1
D gene: TRBD1
CDR3 DNA: TGTGCCAGCAGCCGACAGGGCGGGCTTGGGGCTGAAGCTTTCTTT
CDR3 protein: CASSRQGGLGAEAFF

V gene: TRBV28
clone size: NA
J gene: TRBJ1-3
D gene: NA
CDR3 DNA: TGTGCCAGCAGCGCCCCAAGGGGATCTGGAAACACCATATATTTT
CDR3 protein: CASSAPRGSGNTIYF

V gene: TRBV10-1
clone size: NA
J gene: TRBJ2-4
D gene: NA
CDR3 DNA: TGCGCCAGCAGTTTTCCCGGGAAAAACATTCAGTACTTC
CDR3 protein: CASSFPGKNIQYF

V gene: TRBV28
clone size: NA
J gene: TRBJ2-7
D gene: NA
CDR3 DNA: TGTGCCAGCAGTTTCGCCCGATCTGAGCAGTACTTC
CDR3 protein: CASSFARSEQYF